The 20 T cell receptor beta chains in this list originate from one sample, sequenced in a study of T cell repertoires in cytomegalovirus infection (dated by TCRdb to between 2018 and 2021). For these TCRs, the target antigens are not known. What the treatment or condition label conveys for this sample: in vitro stimulation with specific CMV peptide epitopes to enrich CMV-specific T cells. Sequencing was performed on an Illumina HiSeq 1500. TCRdb cleaned the public reads at Q25 with fastp, built clones with MiXCR and kept in-frame beta chains. Rows merge per CDR3 protein into single entries with the most common DNA and genes. Here the sample has about 900,000 distinct CDR3 sequences; 31% occur a single time. The ten most abundant clones make up around 15% of the sample. The specimen was cultured CD8+ T cells from PBMCs, collected from culture after CMV antigen stimulation. The receptors stem from a human donor in good health (CMV status not recorded). Some clones in this sample may be carry-over from other donors' samples.

Turning to this clonotype: This may be a read error: a much more frequent sequence differs by one nucleotide. This rearrangement joins TRBV9 to TRBJ2-3; 7 bases fit TRBD2. Germline CDR1 reads SGDLS; CDR2 reads YYNGEE. This CDR3 spans 16 amino acids. The CDR3 sequence: CAISVGQSGGTDTQYF. CDR3 sequence (DNA): TGTGCCATCAGCGTAGGCCAAAGCGGGGGCACAGATACGCAGTATTTT.

The genes are TRBV5-6 and TRBJ2-7, with a possible D match to TRBD1 (5 bases). In germline, CDR1 is SGHDT, CDR2 YYEEEE. V was cut by 3 bases and J by 6 bases, with 10 bases left in between. The CDR3 is made up of 12 amino acids. CDR3 protein: CASSSGLSEQYV. CDR3 nucleotide sequence: TGTGCCAGCAGCTCAGGGTTGTCCGAGCAGTACGTC.

The chain uses TRBV15 and TRBJ2-3; 9 bases map to TRBD2. Trimming cost V 4 bases and J 4 bases; bases outside gene matches: 3. Germline V CDR1 and CDR2: LNHNV, YYDKDF (reference sequence). The CDR3 runs to 14 residues. CDR3: CATSTSGAADTQYF. DNA of the CDR3: TGTGCCACCAGCACTAGCGGGGCCGCAGATACGCAGTATTTT.

To note about this clonotype: A junction end diverges from the germline sequence, so it may reflect a read error. This chain uses TRBV7-7 with TRBJ2-3, with D tentatively TRBD1 (6 bases). Germline CDR1 and CDR2: SSHAT and FNYEAQ (reference sequence). The CDR3 runs 15 residues. The CDR3 sequence: CASSFSGQNTDTQYF. CDR3 coding DNA: TGTGCTAGCAGCTTTTCGGGACAAAACACAGATACGCAGTATTTT. The entire variable domain, with the rest obtained from reference TRBV7-7 and TRBJ2-3, is as follows: GAGVSQSPRYKVTKRGQDVTLRCDPISSHATLYWYQQALGQGPEFLTYFNYEAQPDKSGLPSDRFSAERPEGSISTLTIQRTEQRDSAMYRCASSFSGQNTDTQYFGPGTRLTVL.

This clonotype appeared a few times. This chain joins TRBV5-4 and TRBJ1-1; D not resolved. CDR3 length: 14 residues. V lost 4 bases, J lost 6 bases, and 16 bases lay in between. In germline, CDR1 is SGHNT, CDR2 YYREEE (reference sequence). The CDR3 loop is CASSPRTGNPEAFF. CDR3 sequence (DNA): TGTGCCAGCAGCCCCCGAACGGGGAATCCTGAAGCTTTCTTT.

On this clonotype itself: A much more abundant neighbour one base away suggests this may be a read error. The chain is built from TRBV7-6 and TRBJ2-1; 9 bases map to TRBD1. The CDR3 totals 15 residues. Per the germline V gene, CDR1 is SGHVS and CDR2 is FNYEAQ. The V and J ends lost 5 bases and 6 bases, in that order; junction bases with no gene match: 8. In DNA form, the CDR3 reads TGTGCCAGCAGCCCAGGGACAGGGTGCCGCAATGAGCAGTTCTTC. Translation gives CASSPGTGCRNEQFF.

The rearrangement joins TRBV4-2 to TRBJ2-3; perhaps TRBD2 as D (5 bases). The CDR3 extends over 14 amino acids. V dropped 8 bases and J dropped 1 base, with 13 bases sitting between them. Germline V CDR1 and CDR2: LGHNA, YNFKEQ. CDR3 bases: TGTGCCAGCGGCAAGGACTTGGGCACAGATACGCAGTATTTT. It translates to CASGKDLGTDTQYF.

The genes are TRBV5-6 and TRBJ2-5; 15 bases match TRBD2. V dropped 3 bases and J dropped 5; count of bases not matched to a gene: 2. CDR1 is SGHDT, CDR2 YYEEEE, per germline. There are 15 residues in the CDR3. The CDR3 sequence: CASSWTSGGVETQYF. CDR3 coding DNA: TGTGCCAGCAGCTGGACTAGCGGGGGGGTTGAGACCCAGTACTTC. Complete variable domain (other parts from reference TRBV5-6 and TRBJ2-5): DAGVTQSPTHLIKTRGQQVTLRCSPKSGHDTVSWYQQALGQGPQFIFQYYEEEERQRGNFPDRFSGHQFPNYSSELNVNALLLGDSALYLCASSWTSGGVETQYFGPGTRLLVL.

This chain's CDR3 is CATSSRGNWNEQFF. The CDR3 DNA is TGTGCCACCTCCAGCAGGGGAAACTGGAATGAGCAGTTCTTC. The J gene is TRBJ2-1, the V gene TRBV24-1; tentatively, D is TRBD1 (6 bases). V lost 9 bases and J lost 7, with 18 bases in between. The length of the CDR3 is 14 residues. CDR1 and CDR2 (germline): KGHDR, SFDVKD.

This clonotype has just a few counts. J is TRBJ1-1 and V is TRBV12-3 or TRBV12-4; D unclear. Trimming left V 4 bases short and J 8 bases short, with 14 bases between. The CDR3 totals 13 residues. The CDR3 sequence is CASSYPASVEAFF. The CDR3 DNA reads as TGTGCCAGCAGTTATCCAGCTTCGGTAGAAGCTTTCTTT.

This chain uses TRBV6-2 or TRBV6-3 with TRBJ2-1, with D perhaps matching TRBD2 (7 bases). This CDR3 contains 16 residues. CDR1 and CDR2 from the germline V gene are MNHEY and SVGEGT. Trimming left V 7 bases short and J 3 bases short, with 19 bases between. The CDR3, as DNA: TGTGCCAGCATTCTTTGGAACAGGGAGGGCTACAATGAGCAGTTCTTC. This codes for CASILWNREGYNEQFF.

The V gene is TRBV12-5, the J gene TRBJ1-3, with D unclear. CDR1 is LGHNT and CDR2 is FRNRAP in the germline V gene. Trimming removed 0 bases from V and 0 bases from J, with 12 bases in between. CDR3 size: 17 residues. In DNA form, the CDR3 reads TGTGCTAGTGGTTTGGTACCGGGTATGAACTCTGGAAACACCATATATTTT. Translated: CASGLVPGMNSGNTIYF. Variable domain in full (rest from reference TRBV12-5 and TRBJ1-3): DARVTQTPRHKVTEMGQEVTMRCQPILGHNTVFWYRQTMMQGLELLAYFRNRAPLDDSGMPKDRFSAEMPDATLATLKIQPSEPRDSAVYFCASGLVPGMNSGNTIYFGEGSWLTVV.

In this sample, this clonotype turned up a few times. The CDR3 DNA follows: TGCAGTGCTAGGGACGGGACTAGCGGGGGTTACGAGCAGTACTTC. This encodes CSARDGTSGGYEQYF. This sequence joins TRBV20-1 and TRBJ2-7, with 14 nucleotides matching TRBD2. Trimming took 3 bases from V and 4 from J; bases not matched to a gene: 5. This CDR3 is built from 15 residues. In germline, CDR1 is DFQATT, CDR2 SNEGSKA (reference sequence).

The chain links TRBV14 to TRBJ2-7; 8 nucleotides match TRBD1. J gave up 3 bases and V 5 bases, and 6 bases lay outside the gene matches. This CDR3 contains 14 residues. Germline-derived CDR1 and CDR2 are SGHDN and FVKESK. CDR3 bases: TGTGCCAGCAGCACAACAGGGGGTCACTACGAGCAGTACTTC. It yields the protein CASSTTGGHYEQYF.

The gene calls are TRBV13 and TRBJ1-1, with a weak D call TRBD1 (5 bases). CDR3 length: 13 residues. V was trimmed by 5 bases and J by 8 bases, leaving 15 bases between them. CDR1 and CDR2 (germline): PRHDT, FYEKMQ (reference sequence). CDR3 loop: CASSQGGGREAFF. The CDR3 DNA reads TGTGCCAGCAGCCAGGGCGGGGGACGGGAAGCTTTCTTT. Based on the CDR3 plus reference TRBV13 and TRBJ1-1, the full variable domain is AAGVIQSPRHLIKEKRETATLKCYPIPRHDTVYWYQQGPGQDPQFLISFYEKMQSDKGSIPDRFSAQQFSDYHSELNMSSLELGDSALYFCASSQGGGREAFFGQGTRLTVV.

The chain links TRBV6-1 to TRBJ2-5; D remains unclear. V was pared by 10 bases and J by 7 bases, with 22 bases between. The CDR3 sequence is 14 residues long. Germline lookup yields CDR1 MNHNS and CDR2 SASEGT. CDR3 in amino acids: CATTRWPLLWTQYF. DNA of the CDR3: TGTGCCACGACTCGATGGCCCCTTCTATGGACCCAGTACTTC.

This clonotype has ten or more counts. The genes are TRBV6-6 and TRBJ1-1; 10 bases fit TRBD1. Germline trimming cut 5 bases from V and 7 bases from J; bases unmatched to any gene: 10. The CDR3 consists of 15 residues. Germline values: CDR1 MNHNY, CDR2 SVGAGI (reference sequence). The CDR3 sequence: CASSTRGQGWNEAFF. The CDR3 DNA reads TGTGCCAGCAGTACTCGGGGACAGGGGTGGAATGAAGCTTTCTTT.

The chain employs TRBV6-2 or TRBV6-3 and TRBJ2-7, with D perhaps TRBD1 (5 bases). V was shortened by 6 bases and J by 5 bases, with 14 bases between the two germline ends. Germline CDR1 MNHEY, CDR2 SVGEGT. This CDR3 is built from 13 residues. CDR3 DNA: TGTGCCAGCAGCGCCAAGCAGACAGACGAGCAGTACTTC. Residues: CASSAKQTDEQYF.

The J gene is TRBJ2-2, the V gene TRBV4-1; D remains ambiguous. Germline CDR1 is MGHRA and CDR2 is YSYEKL. The CDR3 totals 14 residues. Deletions cut 8 bases from V and 1 base from J, with 11 bases between. CDR3 in amino acids: CASHTAENTGELFF. Written as DNA, the CDR3 is TGCGCCAGCCATACGGCGGAGAACACCGGGGAGCTGTTTTTT.

Concerning this clonotype: The junction differs from germline at one of its ends, possibly a read error. The CDR3 sequence is CVSSLDIANTEAFF. CDR3 bases: TGTGTCAGCTCACTAGACATTGCGAACACTGAAGCTTTCTTT. The chain links TRBV18 to TRBJ1-1; no clear D gene. The CDR3 is 14 residues long. Germline-derived CDR1 and CDR2 are KGHSH and LQKENI.